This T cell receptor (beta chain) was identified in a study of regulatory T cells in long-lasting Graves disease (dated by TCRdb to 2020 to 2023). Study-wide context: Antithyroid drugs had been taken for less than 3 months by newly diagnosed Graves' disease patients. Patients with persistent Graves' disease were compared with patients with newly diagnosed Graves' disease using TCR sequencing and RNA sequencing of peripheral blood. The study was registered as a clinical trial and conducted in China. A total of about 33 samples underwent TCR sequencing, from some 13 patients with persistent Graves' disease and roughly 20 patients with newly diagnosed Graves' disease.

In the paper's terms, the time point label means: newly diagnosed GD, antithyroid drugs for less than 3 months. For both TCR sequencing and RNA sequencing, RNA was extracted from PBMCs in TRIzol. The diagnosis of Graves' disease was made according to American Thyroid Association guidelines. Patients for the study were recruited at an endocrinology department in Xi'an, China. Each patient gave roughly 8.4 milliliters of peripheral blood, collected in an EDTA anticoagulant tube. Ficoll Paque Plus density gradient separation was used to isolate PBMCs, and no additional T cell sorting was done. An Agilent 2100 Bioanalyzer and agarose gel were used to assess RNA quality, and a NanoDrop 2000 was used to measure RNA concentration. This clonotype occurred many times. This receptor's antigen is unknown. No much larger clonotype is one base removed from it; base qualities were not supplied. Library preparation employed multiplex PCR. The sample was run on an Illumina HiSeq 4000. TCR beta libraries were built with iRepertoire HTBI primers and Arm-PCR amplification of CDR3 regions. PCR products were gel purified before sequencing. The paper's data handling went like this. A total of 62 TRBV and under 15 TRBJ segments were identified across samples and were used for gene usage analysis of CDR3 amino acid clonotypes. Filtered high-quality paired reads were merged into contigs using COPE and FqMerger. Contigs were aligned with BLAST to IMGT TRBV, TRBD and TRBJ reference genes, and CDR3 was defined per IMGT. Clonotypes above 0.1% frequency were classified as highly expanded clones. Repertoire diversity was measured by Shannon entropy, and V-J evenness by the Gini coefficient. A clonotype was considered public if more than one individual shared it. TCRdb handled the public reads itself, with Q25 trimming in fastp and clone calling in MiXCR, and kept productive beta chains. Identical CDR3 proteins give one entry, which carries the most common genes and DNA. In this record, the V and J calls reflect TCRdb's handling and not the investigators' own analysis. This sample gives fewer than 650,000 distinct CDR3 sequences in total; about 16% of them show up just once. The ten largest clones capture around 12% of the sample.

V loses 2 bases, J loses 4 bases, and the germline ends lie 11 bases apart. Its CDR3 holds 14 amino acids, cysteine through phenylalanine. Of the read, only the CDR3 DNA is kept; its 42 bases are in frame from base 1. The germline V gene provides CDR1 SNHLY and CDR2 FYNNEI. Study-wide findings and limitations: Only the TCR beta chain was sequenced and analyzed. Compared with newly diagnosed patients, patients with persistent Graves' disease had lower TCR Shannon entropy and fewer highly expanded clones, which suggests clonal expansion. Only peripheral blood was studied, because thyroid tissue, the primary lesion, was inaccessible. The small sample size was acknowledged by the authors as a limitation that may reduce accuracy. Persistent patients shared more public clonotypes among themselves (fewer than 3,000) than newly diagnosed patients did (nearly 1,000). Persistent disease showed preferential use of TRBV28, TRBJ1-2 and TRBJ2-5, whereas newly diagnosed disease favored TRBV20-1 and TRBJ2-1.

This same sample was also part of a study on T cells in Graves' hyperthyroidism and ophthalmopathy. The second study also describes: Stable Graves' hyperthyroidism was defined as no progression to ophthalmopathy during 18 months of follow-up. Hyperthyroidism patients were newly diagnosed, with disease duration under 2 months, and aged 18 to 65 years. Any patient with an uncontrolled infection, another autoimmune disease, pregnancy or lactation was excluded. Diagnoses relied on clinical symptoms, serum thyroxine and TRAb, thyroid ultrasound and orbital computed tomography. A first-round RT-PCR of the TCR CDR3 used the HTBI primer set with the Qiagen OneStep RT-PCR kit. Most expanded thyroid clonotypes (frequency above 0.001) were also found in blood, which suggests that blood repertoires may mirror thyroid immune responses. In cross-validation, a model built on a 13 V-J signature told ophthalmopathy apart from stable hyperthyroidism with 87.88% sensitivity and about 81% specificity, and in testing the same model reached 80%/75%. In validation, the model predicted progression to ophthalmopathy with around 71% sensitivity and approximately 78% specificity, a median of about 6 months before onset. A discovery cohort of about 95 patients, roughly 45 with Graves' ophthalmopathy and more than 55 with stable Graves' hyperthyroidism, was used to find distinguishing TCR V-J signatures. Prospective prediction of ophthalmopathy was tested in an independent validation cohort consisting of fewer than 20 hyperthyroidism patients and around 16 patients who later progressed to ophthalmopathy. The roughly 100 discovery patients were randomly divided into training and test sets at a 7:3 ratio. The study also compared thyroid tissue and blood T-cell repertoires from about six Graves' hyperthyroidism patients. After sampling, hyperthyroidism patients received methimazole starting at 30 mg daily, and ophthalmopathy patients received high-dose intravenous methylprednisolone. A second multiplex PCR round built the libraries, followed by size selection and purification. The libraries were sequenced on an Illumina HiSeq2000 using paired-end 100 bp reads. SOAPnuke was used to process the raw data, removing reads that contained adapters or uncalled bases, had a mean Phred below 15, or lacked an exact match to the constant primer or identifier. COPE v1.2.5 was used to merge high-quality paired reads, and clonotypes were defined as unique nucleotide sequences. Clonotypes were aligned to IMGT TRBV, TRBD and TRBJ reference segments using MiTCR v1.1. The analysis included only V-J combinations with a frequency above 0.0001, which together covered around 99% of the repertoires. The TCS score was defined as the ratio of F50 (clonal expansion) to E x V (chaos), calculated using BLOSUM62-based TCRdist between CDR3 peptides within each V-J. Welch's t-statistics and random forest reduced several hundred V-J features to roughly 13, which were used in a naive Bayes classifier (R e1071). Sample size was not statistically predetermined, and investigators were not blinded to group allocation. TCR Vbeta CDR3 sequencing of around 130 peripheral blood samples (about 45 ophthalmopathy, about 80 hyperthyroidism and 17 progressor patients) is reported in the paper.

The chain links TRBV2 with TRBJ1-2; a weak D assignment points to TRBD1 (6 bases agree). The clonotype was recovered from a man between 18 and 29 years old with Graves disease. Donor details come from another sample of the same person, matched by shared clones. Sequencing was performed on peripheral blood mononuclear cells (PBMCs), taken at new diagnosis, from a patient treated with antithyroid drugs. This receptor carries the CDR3 CASSESGAGYGYTF. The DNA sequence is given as TGTGCCAGCAGTGAATCGGGGGCGGGCTATGGCTACACCTTC.